This TCR beta chain emerged from a study of blood T cell repertoires in COVID-19. Study overall: COVID-19 samples, acute and convalescent, were from the United States, Italy and Spain. PBMCs, B-cell-depleted T cells, or T cells provided the cDNA or gDNA that made up the material.

In the original workflow: Amplified reference gene primers provided the basis for estimating nucleated cell counts. The data were produced by immunoSEQ multiplex PCR, yet TCRdb's version contains in-frame clones alone and is incomplete. The DNA was the basis for D and trimming; V, J and clone size are from that table. Of over 150,000 clones listed, 86% are singletons. CDR3 size: 15 residues. The germline gives CDR1 MDHEN, CDR2 SYDVKM. V lost 5 bases and J lost 9, with 17 bases in between. This rearrangement joins TRBV28 to TRBJ1-6; the D gene is possibly TRBD1 (5 bases). Sequences were obtained from peripheral blood. The sequence was collected from a man aged 65 to 85 with active or convalescent COVID-19. The CDR3 here is CASSPDGGGTSPLHF. The CDR3 bases are TGTGCCAGCAGTCCCGATGGGGGGGGGACTTCACCCCTCCACTTT.